These 19 T cell receptor beta chains were sequenced from one sample in a study of shared clonotypes between healthy human individuals. Some clones are missing from TCRdb's copy, which holds only in-frame ones; the method was immunoSEQ multiplex PCR. The sample lists around 1.5 million clones; approximately 98% were seen once. Sequencing was performed on naive CD4+ T cells sorted from blood. Described subset: CD45RA+ positively selected. Receptors were obtained from a man aged 25 to 40 in good health.

The chain uses TRBV29-1 and TRBJ1-5, with D tentatively TRBD1 (5 bases). Trimming removed 5 bases at V and 7 bases at J, with 12 bases between. Germline V lookup: CDR1 SQVTM, CDR2 ANQGSEA. The CDR3 loop spans 12 amino acids. The DNA for the CDR3 is TGCAGCGTTTCAGGGTTGGGACAGCCCCAGCATTTT. Amino acids: CSVSGLGQPQHF. The complete variable domain, with remaining parts taken from reference TRBV29-1 and TRBJ1-5, reads SAVISQKPSRDICQRGTSLTIQCQVDSQVTMMFWYRQQPGQSLTLIATANQGSEATYESGFVIDKFPISRPNLTFSTLTVSNMSPEDSSIYLCSVSGLGQPQHFGDGTRLSIL.

V usage is TRBV7-2 and J usage is TRBJ2-5; the match to TRBD2 covers 9 bases. Germline V CDR1 and CDR2: SGHTA, FQGNSA. Trimming removed 2 bases from V and 5 bases from J; junction bases left unmatched: 6. The CDR3 is made up of 15 amino acids. The CDR3 DNA reads as TGTGCCAGCAGCTTAATGTTGCGGGAGGGGGAGACCCAGTACTTC. Protein product: CASSLMLREGETQYF.

The chain joins TRBV15 to TRBJ2-1; D may be TRBD1 (6 bases). Trimming stripped 0 bases from V and 8 bases from J, with 14 bases between. CDR3 size: 15 residues. Germline V gene data show CDR1 as LNHNV and CDR2 as YYDKDF (reference sequence). This CDR3 reads CATSRDQVGGDEQFF. In DNA, the CDR3 is TGTGCCACCAGCAGAGACCAGGTAGGGGGAGATGAGCAGTTCTTC.

The rearrangement links TRBV29-1 to TRBJ2-7; D is unclear. Germline V gene data show CDR1 as SQVTM and CDR2 as ANQGSEA. V lost 6 bases and J lost 7, with 16 bases in between. This CDR3 contains 12 residues. CDR3 nucleotides: TGCAGCGTGGCCTTCTCGACGTGGGAGCAGTACTTC. Translation: CSVAFSTWEQYF.

The chain combines TRBV29-1 with TRBJ1-3; no definite D call. The CDR3 has 11 residues. V dropped 4 bases and J dropped 8 bases, with 9 bases sitting between them. CDR1 is SQVTM and CDR2 is ANQGSEA in the germline V gene. DNA of the CDR3: TGCAGCGTTGCGGGTGTGGACACCATATATTTT. The encoded protein is CSVAGVDTIYF.

This clone was seen only once. The chain recombines TRBV20-1 with TRBJ2-1; D remains ambiguous. V was pared by 6 bases and J by 9 bases, with 9 bases between. CDR1 and CDR2 from the germline V gene are DFQATT and SNEGSKA (reference sequence). This CDR3 contains 10 residues. DNA for the CDR3: TGCAGTGCCATATTAGTTGAGCAGTTCTTC. Its translation: CSAILVEQFF.

This chain connects TRBV7-2 to TRBJ2-5, with 9 bases matching TRBD2. V gave up 1 base and J gave up 5 bases; unmatched junction bases: 5. The CDR3 totals 15 residues. Germline CDR1 and CDR2: SGHTA and FQGNSA. The CDR3 bases are TGTGCCAGCAGCTTAGGGACTAGCGCGGGGGAGACCCAGTACTTC. It yields the protein CASSLGTSAGETQYF.

V and J are TRBV6-1 and TRBJ1-2; no clear D gene. V lost 2 bases and J 3 bases, leaving 7 bases between the germline ends. The CDR3 covers 13 residues. Germline assignment: CDR1 MNHNS and CDR2 SASEGT. The CDR3 region has the DNA TGTGCCAGCAGTGAATCTTCGTACTATGGCTACACCTTC. This sequence encodes CASSESSYYGYTF.

This rearrangement joins TRBV18 to TRBJ2-7; 9 nucleotides agree with TRBD1. Germline V gene sequence: CDR1 KGHSH, CDR2 LQKENI. V lost 3 bases, J lost 6 bases, and 9 bases stayed unmatched. The CDR3 spans 15 residues. CDR3 region: CASSPRDREYLEQYF. The CDR3 DNA is TGTGCCAGCTCACCCCGGGACAGGGAGTATCTCGAGCAGTACTTC.

DNA of the CDR3: TGTGCCAGCAGCCCGACAGGGAGGGCTGAAAAACTGTTTTTT. Amino acid sequence: CASSPTGRAEKLFF. V usage is TRBV5-6 and J usage is TRBJ1-4; 7 positions match TRBD1. CDR1 and CDR2 from the germline V gene are SGHDT and YYEEEE. The V segment lost 4 bases and the J segment 7 bases; nucleotides outside the gene matches: 7. The CDR3 is made up of 14 amino acids.

The V gene is TRBV19, the J gene TRBJ1-3; D unresolved. CDR3 length equals 11 residues. V lost 6 bases to trimming and J lost 4 bases, with 4 bases between them. The germline CDR1 and CDR2 sequences are LNHDA and SQIVND (reference sequence). The CDR3 sequence: CASRAGNTIYF. CDR3 DNA: TGTGCCAGTAGGGCCGGAAACACCATATATTTT.

V usage is TRBV2 and J usage is TRBJ2-5; D is unresolved. The germline V gene encodes CDR1 SNHLY and CDR2 FYNNEI. V was clipped by 6 bases and J by 5 bases, with 10 bases between them. This CDR3 spans 12 amino acids. The chain's CDR3 is CASRSDGETQYF. In nucleotides, the CDR3 is TGTGCCAGCAGGAGCGACGGGGAGACCCAGTACTTC.

The chain recombines TRBV4-3 with TRBJ2-3; no reliable D call. Trimming took off 1 base at V and 9 bases at J, with 11 bases between the two ends. This CDR3 has 13 amino acids. CDR1 LGHNA and CDR2 YSLEER come from the germline V gene. In DNA, the CDR3 is TGCGCCAGCAGCCAAGGGGTGTTCGGGACGCAGTATTTT. This gives the protein CASSQGVFGTQYF.

V usage is TRBV19 and J usage is TRBJ1-5; the D is unclear. CDR3 size: 13 residues. Trimming took 6 bases from V and 11 from J, leaving 17 bases between them. The germline CDR1 and CDR2 sequences are LNHDA and SQIVND (reference sequence). The CDR3 DNA is TGTGCCAGTAGCCCAGGCGCTCAATGGGCCCAGCATTTT. Its protein is CASSPGAQWAQHF.

Comment on this clone: Other DNA sequences in this specimen translate into the identical CDR3. The chain couples TRBV7-2 to TRBJ2-3; D gene uncertain. V lost 5 bases and J lost 1, with 7 bases in between. This CDR3 comprises 13 residues. CDR1 is SGHTA and CDR2 is FQGNSA in the germline V gene. CDR3 residues: CASSLLGTDTQYF. In nucleotides, the CDR3 is TGTGCCAGCAGCCTGCTTGGCACAGATACGCAGTATTTT.

The chain links TRBV5-1 to TRBJ2-2; D possibly corresponds to TRBD2 (6 bases). The germline V gene encodes CDR1 SGHRS and CDR2 YFSETQ. The CDR3 is made up of 15 amino acids. The V end lost 7 bases, the J end lost 4 bases, and 17 bases lay between the germline ends. The CDR3 DNA reads as TGCGCCAGCGCGCGGGACGGGTCGGGCACCGGGGAGCTGTTTTTT. Its translation is CASARDGSGTGELFF. The full variable domain, completed using reference TRBV5-1 and TRBJ2-2, is KAGVTQTPRYLIKTRGQQVTLSCSPISGHRSVSWYQQTPGQGLQFLFEYFSETQRNKGNFPGRFSGRQFSNSRSEMNVSTLELGDSALYLCASARDGSGTGELFFGEGSRLTVL.

V gene TRBV18 combines with J gene TRBJ2-7; possibly TRBD1 or TRBD2 for D (5 bases each). Germline V lookup: CDR1 KGHSH, CDR2 LQKENI. Trimming pared 2 bases from V and 2 bases from J, leaving 10 bases between. The CDR3 runs 14 residues. The DNA for the CDR3 is TGTGCCAGCTCACCAATCGGGACGACCTACGAGCAGTACTTC. Translating it yields CASSPIGTTYEQYF.

This clone appeared once. The V gene is TRBV7-2, the J gene TRBJ1-2; no reliable D call. The CDR3 covers 15 residues. Germline V gives CDR1 SGHTA, CDR2 FQGNSA. Trimming removed 0 bases at V and 6 bases at J, with 14 bases between. DNA for the CDR3: TGTGCCAGCAGCTTAGCCTTAGGGAGTCGGCATGGCTACACCTTC. Translation gives CASSLALGSRHGYTF.

V gene TRBV7-3 combines with J gene TRBJ2-1; 7 bases are a match to TRBD2. CDR1 SGHTA and CDR2 FQGTGA come from the germline V gene. The V segment lost 1 base and the J segment 8 bases; nucleotides outside the gene matches: 17. The CDR3 has 18 amino acids. The CDR3 nucleotides read TGTGCCAGCAGCTTAAGGGCCTCTGTCGGGGGAGGGCCAGATGAGCAGTTCTTC. This encodes CASSLRASVGGGPDEQFF.